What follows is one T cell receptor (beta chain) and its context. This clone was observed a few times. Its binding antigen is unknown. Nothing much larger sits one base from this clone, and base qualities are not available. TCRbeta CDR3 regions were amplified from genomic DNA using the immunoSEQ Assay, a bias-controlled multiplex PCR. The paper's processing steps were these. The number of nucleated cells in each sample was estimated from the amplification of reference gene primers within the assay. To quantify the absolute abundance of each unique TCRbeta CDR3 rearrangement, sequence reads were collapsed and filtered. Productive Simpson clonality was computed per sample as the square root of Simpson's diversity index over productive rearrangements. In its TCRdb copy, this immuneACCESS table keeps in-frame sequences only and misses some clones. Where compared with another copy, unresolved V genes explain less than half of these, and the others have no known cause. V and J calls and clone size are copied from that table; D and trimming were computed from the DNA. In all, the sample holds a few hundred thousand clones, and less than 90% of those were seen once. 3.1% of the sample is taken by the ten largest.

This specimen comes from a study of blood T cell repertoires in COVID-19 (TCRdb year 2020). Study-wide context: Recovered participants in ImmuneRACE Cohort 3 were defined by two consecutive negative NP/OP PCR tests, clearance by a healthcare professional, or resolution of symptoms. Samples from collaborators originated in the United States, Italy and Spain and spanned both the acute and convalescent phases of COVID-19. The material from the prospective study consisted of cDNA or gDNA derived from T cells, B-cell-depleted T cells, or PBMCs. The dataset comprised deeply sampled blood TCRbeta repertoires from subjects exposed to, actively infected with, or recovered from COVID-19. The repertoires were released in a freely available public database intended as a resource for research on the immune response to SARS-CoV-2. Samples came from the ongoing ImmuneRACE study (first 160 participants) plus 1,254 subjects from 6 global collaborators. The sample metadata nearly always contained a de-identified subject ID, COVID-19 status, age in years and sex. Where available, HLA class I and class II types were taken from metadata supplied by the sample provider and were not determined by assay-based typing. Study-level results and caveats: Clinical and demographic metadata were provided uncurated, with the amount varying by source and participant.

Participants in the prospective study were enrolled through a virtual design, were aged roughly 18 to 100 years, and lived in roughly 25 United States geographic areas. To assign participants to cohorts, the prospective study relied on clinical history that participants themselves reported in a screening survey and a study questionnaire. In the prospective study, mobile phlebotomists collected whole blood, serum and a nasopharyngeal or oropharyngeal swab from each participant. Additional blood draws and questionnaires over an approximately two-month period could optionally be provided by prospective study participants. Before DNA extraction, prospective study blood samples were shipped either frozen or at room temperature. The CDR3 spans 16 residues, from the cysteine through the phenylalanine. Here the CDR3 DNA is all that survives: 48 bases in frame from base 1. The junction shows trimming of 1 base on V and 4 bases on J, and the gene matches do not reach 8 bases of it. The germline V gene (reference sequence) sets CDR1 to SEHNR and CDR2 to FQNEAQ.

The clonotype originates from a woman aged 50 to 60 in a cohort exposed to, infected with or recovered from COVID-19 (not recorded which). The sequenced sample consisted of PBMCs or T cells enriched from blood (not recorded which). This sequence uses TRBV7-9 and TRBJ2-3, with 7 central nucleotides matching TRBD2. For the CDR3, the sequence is CASSLGRGDRADTQYF. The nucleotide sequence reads TGTGCCAGCAGCTTAGGCCGGGGGGATCGAGCAGATACGCAGTATTTT.